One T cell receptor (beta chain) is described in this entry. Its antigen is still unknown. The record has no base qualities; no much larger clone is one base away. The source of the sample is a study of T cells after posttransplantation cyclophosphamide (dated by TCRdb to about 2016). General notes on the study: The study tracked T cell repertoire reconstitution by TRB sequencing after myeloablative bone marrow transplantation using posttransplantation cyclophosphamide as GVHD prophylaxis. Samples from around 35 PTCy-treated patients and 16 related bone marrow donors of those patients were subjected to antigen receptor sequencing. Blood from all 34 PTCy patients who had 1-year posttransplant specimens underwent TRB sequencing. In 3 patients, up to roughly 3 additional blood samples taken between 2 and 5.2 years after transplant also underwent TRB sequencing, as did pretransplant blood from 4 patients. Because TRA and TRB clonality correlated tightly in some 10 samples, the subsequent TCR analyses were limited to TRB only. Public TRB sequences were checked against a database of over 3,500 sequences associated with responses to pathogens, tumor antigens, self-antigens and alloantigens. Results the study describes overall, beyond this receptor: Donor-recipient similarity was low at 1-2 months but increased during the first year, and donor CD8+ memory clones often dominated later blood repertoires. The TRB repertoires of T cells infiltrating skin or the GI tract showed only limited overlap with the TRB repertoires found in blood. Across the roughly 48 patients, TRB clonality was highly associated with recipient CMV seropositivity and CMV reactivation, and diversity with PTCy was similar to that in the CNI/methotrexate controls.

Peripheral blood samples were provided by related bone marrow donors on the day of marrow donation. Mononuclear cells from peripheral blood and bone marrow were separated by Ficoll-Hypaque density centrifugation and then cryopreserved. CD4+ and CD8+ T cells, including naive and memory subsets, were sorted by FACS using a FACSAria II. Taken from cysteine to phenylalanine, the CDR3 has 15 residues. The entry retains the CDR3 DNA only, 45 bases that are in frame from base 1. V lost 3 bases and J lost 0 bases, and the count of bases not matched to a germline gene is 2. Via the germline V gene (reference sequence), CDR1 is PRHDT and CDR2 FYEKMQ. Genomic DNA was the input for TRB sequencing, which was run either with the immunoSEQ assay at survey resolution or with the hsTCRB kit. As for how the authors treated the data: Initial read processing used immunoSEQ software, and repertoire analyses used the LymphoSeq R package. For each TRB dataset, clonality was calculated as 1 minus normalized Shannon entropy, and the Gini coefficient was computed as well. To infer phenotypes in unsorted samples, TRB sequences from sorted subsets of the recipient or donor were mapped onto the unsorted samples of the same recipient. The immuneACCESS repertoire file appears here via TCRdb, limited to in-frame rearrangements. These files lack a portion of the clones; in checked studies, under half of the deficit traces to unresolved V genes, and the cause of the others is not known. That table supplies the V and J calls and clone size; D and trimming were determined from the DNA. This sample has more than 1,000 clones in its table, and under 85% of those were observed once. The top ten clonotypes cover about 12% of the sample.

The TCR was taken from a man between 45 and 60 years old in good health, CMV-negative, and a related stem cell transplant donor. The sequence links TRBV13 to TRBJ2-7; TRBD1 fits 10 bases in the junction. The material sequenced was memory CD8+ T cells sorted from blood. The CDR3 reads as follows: CASSFRTGGSYEQYF. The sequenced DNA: TGTGCCAGCAGCTTCAGGACAGGGGGCTCCTACGAGCAGTACTTC.